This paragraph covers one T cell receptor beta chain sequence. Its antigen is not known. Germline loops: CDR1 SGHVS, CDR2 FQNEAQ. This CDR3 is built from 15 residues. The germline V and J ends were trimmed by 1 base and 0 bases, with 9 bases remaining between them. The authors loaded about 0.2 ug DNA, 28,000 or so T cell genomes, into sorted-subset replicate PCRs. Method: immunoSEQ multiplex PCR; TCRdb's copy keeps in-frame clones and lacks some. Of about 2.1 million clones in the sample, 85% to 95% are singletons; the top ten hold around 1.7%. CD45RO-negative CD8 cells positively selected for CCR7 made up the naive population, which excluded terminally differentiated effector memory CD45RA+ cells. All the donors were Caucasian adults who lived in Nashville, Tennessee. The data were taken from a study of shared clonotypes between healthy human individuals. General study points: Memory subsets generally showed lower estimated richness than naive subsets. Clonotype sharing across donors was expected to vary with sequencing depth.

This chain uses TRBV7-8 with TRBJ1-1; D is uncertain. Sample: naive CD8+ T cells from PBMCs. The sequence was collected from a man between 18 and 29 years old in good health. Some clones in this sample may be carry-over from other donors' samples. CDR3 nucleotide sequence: TGTGCCAGCAGCTTAGGGCGGGGAATGAACACTGAAGCTTTCTTT. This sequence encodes CASSLGRGMNTEAFF.